This TCR beta chain was profiled in a study of blood T cell repertoires in COVID-19. Germline assignment: CDR1 SGHRS and CDR2 YFSETQ. After removal of 4 bases from V and 7 bases from J, the junction contained 6 bases not matched to a gene. The CDR3 has 14 amino acids. Assay used: immunoSEQ multiplex PCR; TCRdb lists only in-frame clones, some missing. The sample has just over 650,000 clones; about 87% are singletons. The TCR comes from a woman between 18 and 29 years old with acute or convalescent COVID-19. J is TRBJ1-4 and V is TRBV5-1; TRBD1 agrees at 8 bases. What was sequenced was peripheral blood. DNA of the CDR3: TGCGCCAGCAGCCCCGGACAGGGCCCTGAAAAACTGTTTTTT. Translating gives CASSPGQGPEKLFF.